This entry lists 10 T cell receptor beta chains sequenced from one sample in a study of blood T cell repertoires in COVID-19. The assay was immunoSEQ multiplex PCR, and TCRdb's table has in-frame clones only and misses some. The data hold about 110,000 clones, with roughly 82% observed a single time. The sequencing sample was made of peripheral blood. The origin of the receptors is a woman in her sixties with acute or convalescent COVID-19.

CDR3 sequence: CASSFPGEDEQFF. CDR3 coding DNA: TGTGCCAGCAGCTTCCCGGGGGAGGACGAGCAGTTCTTC. The rearrangement uses TRBV11-3 and TRBJ2-1, with D possibly being TRBD2 (6 bases). The CDR3 has 13 amino acids. Per the germline V gene, CDR1 is SGHNT and CDR2 is YENEEA. Trimming removed 3 bases at V and 10 bases at J, with 13 bases between.

The chain couples TRBV7-3 to TRBJ1-6; TRBD1 matches at 9 bases. Germline V gives CDR1 SGHTA, CDR2 FQGTGA. The CDR3 is made up of 14 amino acids. J lost 10 bases, V lost 5 bases, and 6 bases had no gene match. The DNA of the CDR3 is TGTGCCAGCAGCCAGACAGGGGGAGTCTCACCCCTCCACTTT. Amino acid sequence: CASSQTGGVSPLHF.

The chain employs TRBV5-4 and TRBJ1-1, with 8 bases matching TRBD1. The trim removed 0 bases at V and 3 bases at J, leaving 4 bases unmatched. In germline, CDR1 is SGHNT, CDR2 YYREEE (reference sequence). The CDR3 length is 15 residues. This CDR3 reads CASSLEPGGHTEAFF. The CDR3, as DNA: TGTGCCAGCAGCTTGGAGCCAGGGGGCCACACTGAAGCTTTCTTT.

The V gene is TRBV5-1, the J gene TRBJ1-1, with 9 bases lining up with TRBD1. Per germline, CDR1 SGHRS and CDR2 YFSETQ. Unmatched junction bases numbered 7, after V lost 4 bases and J lost 6 bases. The CDR3 spans 14 residues. The CDR3 loop reads CASSTQGADSEAFF. For the CDR3, the DNA is TGCGCCAGCAGCACACAGGGGGCGGACTCTGAAGCTTTCTTT.

The chain links TRBV2 to TRBJ1-2; a possible D gene is TRBD1 (6 bases). Germline CDR1 SNHLY, CDR2 FYNNEI. The CDR3 extends over 14 amino acids. V lost 3 bases to trimming and J lost 4 bases, with 12 bases between them. The CDR3 nucleotides are TGTGCCAGCAGTGACGACAGGATGGTCTATGGCTACACCTTC. It encodes CASSDDRMVYGYTF. The complete variable domain, with remaining parts taken from reference TRBV2 and TRBJ1-2, reads EPEVTQTPSHQVTQMGQEVILRCVPISNHLYFYWYRQILGQKVEFLVSFYNNEISEKSEIFDDQFSVERPDGSNFTLKIRSTKLEDSAMYFCASSDDRMVYGYTFGSGTRLTVV.

In this sample, this clone turned up a few times. This chain links TRBV5-1 with TRBJ1-5; D is possibly TRBD1 (5 bases). Germline CDR1 reads SGHRS; CDR2 reads YFSETQ. V shed 2 bases and J shed 0 bases, with 9 bases lying between them. CDR3 size: 15 residues. The DNA of the CDR3 is TGCGCCAGCAGCTTCAAACAGGATAGCAATCAGCCCCAGCATTTT. Residues: CASSFKQDSNQPQHF.

This chain uses TRBV5-6 with TRBJ2-1, with 15 bases aligning to TRBD2. The germline CDR1 and CDR2 sequences are SGHDT and YYEEEE. V shed 4 bases and J 1 base; nucleotides not matched to a gene: 6. The CDR3 totals 18 residues. Here the CDR3 DNA reads TGTGCCAGCAGCGACGGACTAGCGGGGGGGCCATCCTACAATGAGCAGTTCTTC. It translates to CASSDGLAGGPSYNEQFF.

This clone was seen a single time. V is TRBV6-2 or TRBV6-3 and J is TRBJ2-2, with TRBD1 as a possible D gene (5 bases). Germline values: CDR1 MNHEY, CDR2 SVGEGT. Trimming cost V 6 bases and J 7 bases, with 12 bases left between them. The length of the CDR3 is 13 residues. The CDR3 region has the DNA TGTGCCAGCAGCCCCGACAGTTACGGGGAGCTGTTTTTT. Its translation: CASSPDSYGELFF.

The CDR3 DNA reads TGTGCCAGCAGCCCGAGGGGAGGGGACAGGAGTCAGCCCCAGCATTTT. The encoded protein is CASSPRGGDRSQPQHF. The rearrangement joins TRBV9 to TRBJ1-5, with 8 bases identical to TRBD1. The trim removed 4 bases at V and 6 bases at J, leaving 12 bases unmatched. Looked up from germline, CDR1 is SGDLS and CDR2 is YYNGEE. The CDR3 consists of 16 residues.

The V and J genes are TRBV27 and TRBJ1-5, with D tentatively TRBD1 (6 bases). CDR1 and CDR2 (germline): MNHEY, SMNVEV (reference sequence). Trimming removed 8 bases at V and 0 bases at J, with 17 bases between. The CDR3 length is 16 residues. This CDR3 is CASGTRWDISNQPQHF. The CDR3 DNA reads TGTGCCAGCGGGACCCGGTGGGACATTAGCAATCAGCCCCAGCATTTT.